The clone carrying this T cell receptor (beta chain) occurred many times. Its antigen is unknown. The sample belongs to a study of shared clonotypes between healthy human individuals. For the study at large: Three plates were used per donor for CD4 naive, three for CD4 memory, two for CD8 naive and one for CD8 memory. General study points: Relative to clonotypes present in all four donors, those not shared had lower generation probabilities.

V dropped 7 bases and J dropped 2; count of bases not matched to a gene: 13. This CDR3 comprises 16 residues. Germline V gene data show CDR1 as MGHRA and CDR2 as YSYEKL. Method: immunoSEQ multiplex PCR; TCRdb's copy keeps in-frame clones and lacks some. Of some 300,000 clones listed, more than 60% are singletons. The specimen sequenced was memory CD4+ T cells sorted from blood. Subset indicated: CD45RA-negative fraction. The TCR originated in a man aged 25-40 years in good health. This chain joins TRBV4-1 and TRBJ2-7, with 8 positions matching TRBD1. The chain's CDR3 is CASTPLGQGEPYEQYF. CDR3 DNA sequence: TGCGCCAGCACCCCCCTCGGACAGGGTGAGCCCTACGAGCAGTACTTC.